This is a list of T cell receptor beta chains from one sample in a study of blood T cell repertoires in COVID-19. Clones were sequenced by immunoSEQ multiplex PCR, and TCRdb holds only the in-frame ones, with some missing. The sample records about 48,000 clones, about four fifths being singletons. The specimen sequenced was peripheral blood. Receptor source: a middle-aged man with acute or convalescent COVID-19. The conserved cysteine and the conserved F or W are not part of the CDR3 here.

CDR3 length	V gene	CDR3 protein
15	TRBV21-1	ASSAPSGGTGDGEQY
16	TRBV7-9	ASSTETSGGVRRATQY
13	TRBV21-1	ASSSNRYRYYEQY
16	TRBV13	ASSFFSGTDRAYTEAF
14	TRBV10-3	AISVIWGTGGYEQY
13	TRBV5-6	ASSGRQGPNQPQH
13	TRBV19	ASSKDSGGMVEQF
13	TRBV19	ASSTGQGGLYEQY
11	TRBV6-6	ASSRGINQPQH
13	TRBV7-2	ASSLVGTRYNEQF
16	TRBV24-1	ATSPTSGGPSSYNEQF
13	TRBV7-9	ASSQTGARGDEQY
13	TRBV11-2	ASSLESSVGETQY
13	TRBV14	ASSQGVGGSSPLH
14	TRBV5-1	ASSLSQGPTAGELF
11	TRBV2	ANGQDKTYEQY
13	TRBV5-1	ASSPGGGGNQPQH
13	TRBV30	AWSVPPGGYEKLF
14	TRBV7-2	ASSFSATGTGNTIY
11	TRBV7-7	ASSLVQTMEQF
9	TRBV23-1	ASSQGGEQF
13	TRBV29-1	SVPHGTVDGYGYT
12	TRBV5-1	ASSSVPGGETQY
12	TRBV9	ASSVGQGDSPLH
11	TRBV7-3	ASSAQGWDEQF
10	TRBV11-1	ASSDRAYEQY
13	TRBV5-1	ASSTGQTLVYGYT
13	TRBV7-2	ASSTGTGGYYGYT
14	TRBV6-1	ASSDQTTGARLGYT
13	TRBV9	ASSSKLGGQETQY
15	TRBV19	ASVNSGQTTRSTEAF
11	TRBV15	ATSGSFQETQY
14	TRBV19	ASSTPGQGSYNEQF
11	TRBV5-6	ASSLARNTEAF
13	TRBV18	ASSPTAGSRQPQH
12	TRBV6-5	ASPQLQGGSEAF
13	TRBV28	ASSTGIPFNSPLH
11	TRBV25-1	ASSAGVSGELF
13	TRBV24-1	ATSSGLGARETQY
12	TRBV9	ASSVTSAGNEQF
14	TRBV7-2	ASSLGGLASQETQY
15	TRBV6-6	ASSQMDATGSTDGYT
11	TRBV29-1	SVAGQGRETQY
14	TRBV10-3	AITRKGNSQGYEQY
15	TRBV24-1	ATSDTTGKKLHGTQY
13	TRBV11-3	ASSLGRTGFDTQY
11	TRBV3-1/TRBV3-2	ASANRDSEKLF